This TCR beta chain stems from a study of long-term antiretroviral therapy in people with HIV. Study-level findings and limits: Comparison with controls showed narrower CDR3 length ranges in HIV repertoires.

Concerning this clone: What it binds is unknown.

This was the immunoSEQ v3.0 assay at survey level. The data were produced by immunoSEQ multiplex PCR, yet TCRdb's version contains in-frame clones alone and is incomplete. The sample holds over 10,000 clones, roughly four fifths seen once. The CDR3 spans 18 residues. Trimming shortened V by 4 bases and J by 1 base, and 21 bases separated the two germline ends. Germline-derived CDR1 and CDR2 are SGHNT and YYREEE (reference sequence). Donors each had at least one pre-ART PBMC sample and at least two post-ART ones. The chain joins TRBV5-4 to TRBJ2-4, with a weak D call TRBD1 (7 bases). The source was unsorted PBMCs, collected 0.5 years before starting antiretroviral therapy. The origin of this receptor is a woman in her thirties or forties with HIV. The CDR3 DNA follows: TGTGCCAGCAGCCACGGGCCCGAACCAGGGGGGGCCAAAAACATTCAGTACTTC. Encoded protein: CASSHGPEPGGAKNIQYF.